The rows below give T cell receptor beta chains drawn from one sample of a study of cytomegalovirus exposure and HLA in healthy donors. Using immunoSEQ multiplex PCR, the repertoire was profiled, and TCRdb retains in-frame clones only, with some absent. The table has about 130,000 clones, approximately 92% seen once; the top ten hold around 1.1%. Material: PBMCs. These TCRs come from a woman younger than 30 in good health and CMV-seronegative. Each CDR3 is given with its conserved first and last residue. Fields, in order: CDR3 length, V gene, clone size, J gene, D gene, CDR3 DNA, CDR3 protein. A D gene is named only where the DNA matches it firmly. The size field is filled for only some rows; it gives once, few, many or a size class.

14	TRBV6-5	.	TRBJ2-7	.	TGTGCCAGCAGTTACGTCGGCAGGGGCTACGAGCAGTACTTC	CASSYVGRGYEQYF
17	TRBV2	.	TRBJ2-7	TRBD2	TGTGCCAGCAGTGAAATTCCACTAGCGGGAGGTTCGTACGAGCAGTACTTC	CASSEIPLAGGSYEQYF
15	TRBV19	.	TRBJ1-6	.	TGTGCCAGTAGCCCTACTGCCCGGTCGGATTCACCCCTCCACTTT	CASSPTARSDSPLHF
11	TRBV28	.	TRBJ2-1	.	TGTGCCAGCAGTTTTAGAAATGAGCAGTTCTTC	CASSFRNEQFF
15	TRBV27	once	TRBJ1-6	.	TGTGCCAGCAGCCTATTGCGGGAGATCAATTCACCCCTCCACTTT	CASSLLREINSPLHF
15	TRBV28	.	TRBJ2-2	TRBD1	TGTGCCAGCAGGCTGACAGGGGTGTATGGCGGGGAGCTGTTTTTT	CASRLTGVYGGELFF
13	TRBV6-1	.	TRBJ2-5	TRBD2	TGTGCCAGCAGTGAAGGGACTAGAGAGACCCAGTACTTC	CASSEGTRETQYF
14	TRBV11-3	once	TRBJ2-1	TRBD2	TGTGCCAGCAGCTTCGGACTAGAGGCAGATGAGCAGTTCTTC	CASSFGLEADEQFF
16	TRBV6-5	.	TRBJ2-2	TRBD1	TGTGCCAGCAGTTACTCGATGACAGGGGGTACCGGGGAGCTGTTTTTT	CASSYSMTGGTGELFF
15	TRBV10-1	.	TRBJ2-3	TRBD2	TGCGCCAGCAGTGGGCCCGGGACTAGCATCGATACGCAGTATTTT	CASSGPGTSIDTQYF
12	TRBV30	.	TRBJ1-1	.	TGTGCCTGGAGTGAGACAGGACCCATGGCTTTCTTT	CAWSETGPMAFF
15	TRBV28	.	TRBJ1-5	TRBD1	TGTGCCAGCAGGGAAGGGGGCTCTGACAATCAGCCCCAGCATTTT	CASREGGSDNQPQHF
14	TRBV16	.	TRBJ2-7	TRBD1	TGTGCCAGCAGCCGGGGGACAGGGCCCTACGAGCAGTACTTC	CASSRGTGPYEQYF
13	TRBV27	.	TRBJ1-3	TRBD1	TGTGCCAGCAGGGGACAGGGTGGAAACACCATATATTTT	CASRGQGGNTIYF
15	TRBV6-1	.	TRBJ2-2	TRBD1	TGTGCCAGCAGTGAAGGACAGGGGAGTACCGGGGAGCTGTTTTTT	CASSEGQGSTGELFF